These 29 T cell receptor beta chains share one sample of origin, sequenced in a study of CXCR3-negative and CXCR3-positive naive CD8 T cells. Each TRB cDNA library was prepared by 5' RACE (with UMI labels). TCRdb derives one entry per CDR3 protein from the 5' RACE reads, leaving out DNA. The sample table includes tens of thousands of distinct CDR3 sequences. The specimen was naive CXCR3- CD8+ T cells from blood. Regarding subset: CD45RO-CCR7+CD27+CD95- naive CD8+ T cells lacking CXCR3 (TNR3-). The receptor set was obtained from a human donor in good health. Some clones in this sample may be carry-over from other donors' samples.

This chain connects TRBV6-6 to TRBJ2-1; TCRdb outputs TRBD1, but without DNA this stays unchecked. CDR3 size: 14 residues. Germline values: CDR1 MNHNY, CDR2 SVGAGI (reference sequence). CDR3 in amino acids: CASSYAGDYNEQFF.

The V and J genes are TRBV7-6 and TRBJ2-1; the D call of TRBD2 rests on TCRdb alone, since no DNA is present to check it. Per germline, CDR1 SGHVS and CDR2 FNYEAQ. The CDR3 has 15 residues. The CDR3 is CASSPQRGNYNEQFF. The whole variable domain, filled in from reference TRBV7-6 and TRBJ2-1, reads GAGVSQSPRYKVTKRGQDVALRCDPISGHVSLYWYRQALGQGPEFLTYFNYEAQQDKSGLPNDRFSAERPEGSISTLTIQRTEQRDSAMYRCASSPQRGNYNEQFFGPGTRLTVL.

The CDR3 sequence: CASSQVAGGRYEQYF. The chain employs TRBV4-1 and TRBJ2-7; TCRdb reports TRBD2, a call that lacks DNA to check it against. Germline values: CDR1 MGHRA, CDR2 YSYEKL. The CDR3 loop spans 15 amino acids.

The CDR3 is CASSLNRNEQFF. The chain employs TRBV11-2 and TRBJ2-1. Looked up from germline, CDR1 is SGHAT and CDR2 is FQNNGV. The CDR3 spans 12 residues.

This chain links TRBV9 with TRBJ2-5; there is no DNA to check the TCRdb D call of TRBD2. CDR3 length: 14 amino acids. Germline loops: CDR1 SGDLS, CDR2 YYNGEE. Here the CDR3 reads CASNPSGSRETQYF. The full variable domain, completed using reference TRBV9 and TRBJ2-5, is DSGVTQTPKHLITATGQRVTLRCSPRSGDLSVYWYQQSLDQGLQFLIQYYNGEERAKGNILERFSAQQFPDLHSELNLSSLELGDSALYFCASNPSGSRETQYFGPGTRLLVL.

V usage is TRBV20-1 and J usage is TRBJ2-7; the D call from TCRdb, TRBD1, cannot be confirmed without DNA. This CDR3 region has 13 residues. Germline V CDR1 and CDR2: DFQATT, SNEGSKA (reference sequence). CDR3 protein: CSVMDRVDDEQYF.

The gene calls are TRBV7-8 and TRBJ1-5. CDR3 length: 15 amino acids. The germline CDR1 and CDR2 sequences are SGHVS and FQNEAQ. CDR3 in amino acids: CASSLGVGAGQPQHF.

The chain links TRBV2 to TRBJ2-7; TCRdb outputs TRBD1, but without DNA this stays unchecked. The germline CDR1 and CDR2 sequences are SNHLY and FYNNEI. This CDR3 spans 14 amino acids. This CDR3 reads CASTSGTETYEQYF.

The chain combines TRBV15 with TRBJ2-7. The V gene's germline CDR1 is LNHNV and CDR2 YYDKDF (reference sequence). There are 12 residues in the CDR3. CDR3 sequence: CATSSEENEQYF.

The CDR3 sequence is CSAKLGSRYGYTF. The J gene is TRBJ1-2, the V gene TRBV29-1. Germline V CDR1 and CDR2: SQVTM, ANQGSEA. The CDR3 is 13 residues long.

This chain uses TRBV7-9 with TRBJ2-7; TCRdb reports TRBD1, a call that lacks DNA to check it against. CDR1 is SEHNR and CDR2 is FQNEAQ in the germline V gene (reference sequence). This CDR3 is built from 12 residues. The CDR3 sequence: CASSSITGIQYF.

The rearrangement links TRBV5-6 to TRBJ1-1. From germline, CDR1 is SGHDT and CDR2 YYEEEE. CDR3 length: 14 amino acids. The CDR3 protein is CASSLVAKNTEAFF.

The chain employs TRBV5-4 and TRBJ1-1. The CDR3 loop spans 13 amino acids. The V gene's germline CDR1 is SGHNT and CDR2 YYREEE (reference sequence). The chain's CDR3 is CASSRDGNTEAFF.

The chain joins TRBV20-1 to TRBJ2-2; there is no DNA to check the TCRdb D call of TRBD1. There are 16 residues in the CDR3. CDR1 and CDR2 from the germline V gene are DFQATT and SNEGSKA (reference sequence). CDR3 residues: CSASAPGGENTGELFF.

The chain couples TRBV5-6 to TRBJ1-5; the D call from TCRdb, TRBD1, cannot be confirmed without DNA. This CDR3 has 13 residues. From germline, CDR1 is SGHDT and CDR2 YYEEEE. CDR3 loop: CASSSGGLGTQHF.

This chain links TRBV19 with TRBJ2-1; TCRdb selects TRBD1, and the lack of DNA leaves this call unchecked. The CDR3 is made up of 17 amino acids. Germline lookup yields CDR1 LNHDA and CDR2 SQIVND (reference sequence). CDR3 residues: CASSIDRAGTVYNEQFF.

This CDR3 reads CASRRRGRDPSGANVLTF. The V call is TRBV11-2, the J call TRBJ2-6; no DNA is available, so the TRBD1 call from TCRdb remains unchecked. CDR3 length: 18 amino acids. The germline gives CDR1 SGHAT, CDR2 FQNNGV.

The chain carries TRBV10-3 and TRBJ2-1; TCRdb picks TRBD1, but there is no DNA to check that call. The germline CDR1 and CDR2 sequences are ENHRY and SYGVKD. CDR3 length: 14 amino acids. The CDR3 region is CAISESPTGTEQFF.

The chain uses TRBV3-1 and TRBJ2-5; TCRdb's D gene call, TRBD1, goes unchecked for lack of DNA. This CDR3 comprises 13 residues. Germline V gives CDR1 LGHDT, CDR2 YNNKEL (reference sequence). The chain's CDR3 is CASGRLREETQYF.

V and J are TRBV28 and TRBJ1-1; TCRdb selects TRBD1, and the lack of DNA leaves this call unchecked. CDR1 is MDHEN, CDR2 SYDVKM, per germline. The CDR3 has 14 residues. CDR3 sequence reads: CASRNRGGGTEAFF.

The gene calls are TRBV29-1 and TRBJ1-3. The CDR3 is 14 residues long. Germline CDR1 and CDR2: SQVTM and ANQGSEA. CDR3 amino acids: CSVEVLHTSNTIYF.

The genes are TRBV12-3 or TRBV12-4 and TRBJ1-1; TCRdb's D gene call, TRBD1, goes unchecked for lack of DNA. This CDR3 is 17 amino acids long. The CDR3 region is CASSWRQSGQGNTEAFF.

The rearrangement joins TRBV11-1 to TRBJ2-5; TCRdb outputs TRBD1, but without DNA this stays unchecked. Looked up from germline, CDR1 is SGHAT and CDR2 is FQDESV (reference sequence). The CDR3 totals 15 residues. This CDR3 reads CASSLLTDRGGLQYF. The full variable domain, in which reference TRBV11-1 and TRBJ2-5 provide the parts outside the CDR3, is EAEVAQSPRYKITEKSQAVAFWCDPISGHATLYWYRQILGQGPELLVQFQDESVVDDSQLPKDRFSAERLKGVDSTLKIQPAELGDSAMYLCASSLLTDRGGLQYFGPGTRLLVL.

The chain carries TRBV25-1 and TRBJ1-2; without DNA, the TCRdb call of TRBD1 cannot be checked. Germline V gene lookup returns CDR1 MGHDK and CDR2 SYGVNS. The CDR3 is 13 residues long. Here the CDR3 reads CASSEWGDYGYTF.

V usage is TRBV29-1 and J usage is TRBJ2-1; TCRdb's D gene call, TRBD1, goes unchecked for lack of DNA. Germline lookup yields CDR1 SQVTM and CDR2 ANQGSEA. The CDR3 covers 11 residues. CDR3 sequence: CSGDRYNEQFF.

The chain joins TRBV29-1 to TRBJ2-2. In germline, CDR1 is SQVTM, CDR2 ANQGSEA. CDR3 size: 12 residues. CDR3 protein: CSVEVATGELFF.

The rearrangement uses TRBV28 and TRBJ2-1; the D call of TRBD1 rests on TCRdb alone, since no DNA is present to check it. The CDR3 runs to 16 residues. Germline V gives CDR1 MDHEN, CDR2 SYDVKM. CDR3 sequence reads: CASSFSGTGAYNEQFF.

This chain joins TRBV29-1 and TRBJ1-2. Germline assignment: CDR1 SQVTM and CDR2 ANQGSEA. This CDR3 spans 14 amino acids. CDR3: CSVEDWTSRHGYTF.

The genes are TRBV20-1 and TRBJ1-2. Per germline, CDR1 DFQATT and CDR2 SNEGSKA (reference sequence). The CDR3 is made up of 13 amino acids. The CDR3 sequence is CSALLEGLYGYTF.